The present TCR beta chain was sequenced within a study of blood T cell repertoires in COVID-19. On the study more broadly: Both acute and convalescent COVID-19 samples were obtained from the United States, Italy and Spain. The analysed material was cDNA or gDNA that came from T cells, B-cell-depleted T cells, or PBMCs.

The CDR3 loop spans 12 amino acids. The germline gives CDR1 MDHEN, CDR2 SYDVKM. Trimming took off 5 bases at V and 10 bases at J, with 11 bases between the two ends. Source study methods: Amplification of reference gene primers provided the estimated nucleated cell counts. Sequenced by immunoSEQ multiplex PCR; TCRdb stores in-frame clones only, minus some. Clonal size and the V and J genes are those of that table, whereas D and trimming came from the DNA. The table shows about 200,000 clones, with 80% to 95% occurring only once. This clone appeared a single time. Sequencing was carried out using peripheral blood. The chain combines TRBV28 with TRBJ1-4; possible D gene TRBD1, 6 bases. The receptor was isolated from a man in his 60s with COVID-19, enrolled during active disease. The CDR3 reads CASSLKQGKLFF. In DNA form, the CDR3 reads TGTGCCAGCAGTCTAAAACAGGGAAAACTGTTTTTT. The whole variable domain, filled in from reference TRBV28 and TRBJ1-4, reads DVKVTQSSRYLVKRTGEKVFLECVQDMDHENMFWYRQDPGLGLRLIYFSYDVKMKEKGDIPEGYSVSREKKERFSLILESASTNQTSMYLCASSLKQGKLFFGSGTQLSVL.